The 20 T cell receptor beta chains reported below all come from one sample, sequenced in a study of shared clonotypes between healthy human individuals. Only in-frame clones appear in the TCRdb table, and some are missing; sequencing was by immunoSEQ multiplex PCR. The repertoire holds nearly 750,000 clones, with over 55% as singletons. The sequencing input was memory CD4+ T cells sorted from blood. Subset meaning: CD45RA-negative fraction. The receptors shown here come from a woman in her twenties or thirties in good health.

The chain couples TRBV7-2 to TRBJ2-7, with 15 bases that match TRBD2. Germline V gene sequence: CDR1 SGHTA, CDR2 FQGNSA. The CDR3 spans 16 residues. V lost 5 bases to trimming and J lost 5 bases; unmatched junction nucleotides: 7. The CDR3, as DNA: TGTGCCAGCAGCCTCGGACTAGCGGGAGGGCCGCACGAGCAGTACTTC. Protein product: CASSLGLAGGPHEQYF.

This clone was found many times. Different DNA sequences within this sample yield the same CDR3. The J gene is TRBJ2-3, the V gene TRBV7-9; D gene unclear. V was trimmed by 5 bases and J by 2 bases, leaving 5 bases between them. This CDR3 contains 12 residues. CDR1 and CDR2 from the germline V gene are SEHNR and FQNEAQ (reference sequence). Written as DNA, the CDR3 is TGTGCCAGCAGCCTCGCCACAGATACGCAGTATTTT. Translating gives CASSLATDTQYF.

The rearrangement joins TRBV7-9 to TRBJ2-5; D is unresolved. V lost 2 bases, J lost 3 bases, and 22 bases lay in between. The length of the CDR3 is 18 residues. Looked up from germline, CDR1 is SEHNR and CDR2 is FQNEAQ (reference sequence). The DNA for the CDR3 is TGTGCCAGCAGCTTAATGTGGGGAACCGGGTCCCCCGAAGAGACCCAGTACTTC. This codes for CASSLMWGTGSPEETQYF.

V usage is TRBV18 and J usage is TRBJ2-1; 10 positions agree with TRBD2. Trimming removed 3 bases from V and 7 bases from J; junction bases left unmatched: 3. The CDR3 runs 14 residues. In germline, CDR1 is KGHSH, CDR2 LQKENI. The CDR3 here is CASSPLAGVNEQFF. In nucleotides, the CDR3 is TGTGCCAGCTCACCGCTAGCGGGAGTTAATGAGCAGTTCTTC.

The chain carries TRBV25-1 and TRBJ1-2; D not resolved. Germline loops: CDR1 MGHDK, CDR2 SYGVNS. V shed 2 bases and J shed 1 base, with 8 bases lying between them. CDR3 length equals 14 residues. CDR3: CASSEPTVNYGYTF. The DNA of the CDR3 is TGTGCCAGCAGTGAACCTACAGTTAACTATGGCTACACCTTC.

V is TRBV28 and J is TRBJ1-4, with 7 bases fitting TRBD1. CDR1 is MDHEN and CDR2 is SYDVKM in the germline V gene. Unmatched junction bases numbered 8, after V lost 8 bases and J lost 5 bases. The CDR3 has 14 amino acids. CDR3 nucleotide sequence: TGTGCCAGCCAGGGGGGGGGATTCAATGAAAAACTGTTTTTT. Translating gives CASQGGGFNEKLFF.

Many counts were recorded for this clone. CDR3 bases: TGTGCCAGCAGCTTGGGCCCAACGGCGAAAGAGACCCAGTACTTC. It yields the protein CASSLGPTAKETQYF. The chain couples TRBV5-6 to TRBJ2-5; no definite D call. The V gene's germline CDR1 is SGHDT and CDR2 YYEEEE. The ends were cut back, 0 bases at V and 3 bases at J, with 12 bases in the middle. CDR3 length: 15 amino acids.

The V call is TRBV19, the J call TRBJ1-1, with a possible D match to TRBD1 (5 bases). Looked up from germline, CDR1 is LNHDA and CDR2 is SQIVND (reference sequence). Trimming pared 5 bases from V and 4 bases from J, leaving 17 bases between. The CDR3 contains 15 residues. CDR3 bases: TGTGCCAGTAGTGCCCGCGGGGCTTCAGTCACTGAAGCTTTCTTT. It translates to CASSARGASVTEAFF. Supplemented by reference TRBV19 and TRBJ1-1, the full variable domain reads DGGITQSPKYLFRKEGQNVTLSCEQNLNHDAMYWYRQDPGQGLRLIYYSQIVNDFQKGDIAEGYSVSREKKESFPLTVTSAQKNPTAFYLCASSARGASVTEAFFGQGTRLTVV.

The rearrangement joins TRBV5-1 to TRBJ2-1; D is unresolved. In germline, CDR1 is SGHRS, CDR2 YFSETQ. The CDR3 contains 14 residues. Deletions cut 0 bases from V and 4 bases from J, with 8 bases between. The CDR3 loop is CASSLDWGYNEQFF. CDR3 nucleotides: TGCGCCAGCAGCTTGGACTGGGGTTACAATGAGCAGTTCTTC.

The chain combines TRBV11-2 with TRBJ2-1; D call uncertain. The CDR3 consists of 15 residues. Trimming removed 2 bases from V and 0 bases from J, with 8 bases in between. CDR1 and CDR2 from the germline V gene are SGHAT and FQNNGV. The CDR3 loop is CASSLFSLSYNEQFF. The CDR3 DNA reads TGTGCCAGCAGCTTATTTTCCCTCTCCTACAATGAGCAGTTCTTC. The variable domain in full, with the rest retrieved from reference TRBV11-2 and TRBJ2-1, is EAGVAQSPRYKIIEKRQSVAFWCNPISGHATLYWYQQILGQGPKLLIQFQNNGVVDDSQLPKDRFSAERLKGVDSTLKIQPAKLEDSAVYLCASSLFSLSYNEQFFGPGTRLTVL.

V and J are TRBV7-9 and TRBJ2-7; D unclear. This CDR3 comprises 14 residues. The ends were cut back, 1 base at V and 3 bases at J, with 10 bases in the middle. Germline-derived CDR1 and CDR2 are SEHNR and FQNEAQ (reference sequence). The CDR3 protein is CASSLELGNYEQYF. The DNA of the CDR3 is TGTGCCAGCAGCTTAGAACTGGGGAACTACGAGCAGTACTTC.

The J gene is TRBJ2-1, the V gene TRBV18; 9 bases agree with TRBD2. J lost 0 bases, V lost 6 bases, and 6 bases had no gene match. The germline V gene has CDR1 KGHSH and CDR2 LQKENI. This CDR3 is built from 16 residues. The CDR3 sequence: CASSRLADHSYNEQFF. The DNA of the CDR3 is TGTGCCAGCTCCCGACTAGCGGACCACTCCTACAATGAGCAGTTCTTC.

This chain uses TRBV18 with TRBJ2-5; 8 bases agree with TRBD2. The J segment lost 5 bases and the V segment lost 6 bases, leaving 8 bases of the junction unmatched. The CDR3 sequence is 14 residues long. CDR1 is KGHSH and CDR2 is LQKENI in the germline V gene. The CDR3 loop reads CASSFSGTGETQYF. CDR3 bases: TGTGCCAGCTCGTTTAGCGGGACGGGGGAGACCCAGTACTTC.

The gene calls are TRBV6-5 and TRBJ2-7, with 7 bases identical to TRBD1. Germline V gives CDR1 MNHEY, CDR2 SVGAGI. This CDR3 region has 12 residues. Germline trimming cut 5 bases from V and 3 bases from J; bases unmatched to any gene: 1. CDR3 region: CASSRQGYEQYF. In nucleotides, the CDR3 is TGTGCCAGCAGTAGACAGGGCTACGAGCAGTACTTC.

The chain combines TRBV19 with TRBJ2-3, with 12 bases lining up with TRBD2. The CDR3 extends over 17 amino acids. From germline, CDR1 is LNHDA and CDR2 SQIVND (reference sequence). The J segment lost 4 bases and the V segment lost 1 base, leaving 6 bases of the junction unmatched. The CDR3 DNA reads TGTGCCAGTAGTATAGCCCCACTAGCGGGAGGACCAGATACGCAGTATTTT. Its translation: CASSIAPLAGGPDTQYF.

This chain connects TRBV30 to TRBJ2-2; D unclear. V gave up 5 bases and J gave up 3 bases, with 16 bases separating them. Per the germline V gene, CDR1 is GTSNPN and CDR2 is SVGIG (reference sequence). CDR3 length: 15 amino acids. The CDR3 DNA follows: TGTGCCTGGCTACGGGTCCCTCAGGACACCGGGGAGCTGTTTTTT. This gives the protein CAWLRVPQDTGELFF.

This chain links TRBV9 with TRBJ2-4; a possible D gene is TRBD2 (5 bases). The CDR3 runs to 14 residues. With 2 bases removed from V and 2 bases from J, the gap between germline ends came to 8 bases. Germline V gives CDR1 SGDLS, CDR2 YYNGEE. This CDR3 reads CASSVGGSKNIQYF. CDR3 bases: TGTGCCAGCAGCGTCGGAGGTTCCAAAAACATTCAGTACTTC.

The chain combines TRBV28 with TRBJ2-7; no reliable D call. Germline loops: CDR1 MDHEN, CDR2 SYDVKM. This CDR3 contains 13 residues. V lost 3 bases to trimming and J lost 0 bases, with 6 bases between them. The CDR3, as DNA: TGTGCCAGCAGTTTCGTCCCCTCCTACGAGCAGTACTTC. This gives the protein CASSFVPSYEQYF.

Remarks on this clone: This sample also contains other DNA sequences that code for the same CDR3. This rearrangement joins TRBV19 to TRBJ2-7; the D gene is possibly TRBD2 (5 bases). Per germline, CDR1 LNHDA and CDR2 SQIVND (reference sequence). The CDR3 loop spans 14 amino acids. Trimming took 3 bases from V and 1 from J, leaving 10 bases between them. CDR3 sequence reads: CASSITPGSYEQYF. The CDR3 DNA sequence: TGTGCCAGTAGTATCACCCCGGGGTCCTACGAGCAGTACTTC.

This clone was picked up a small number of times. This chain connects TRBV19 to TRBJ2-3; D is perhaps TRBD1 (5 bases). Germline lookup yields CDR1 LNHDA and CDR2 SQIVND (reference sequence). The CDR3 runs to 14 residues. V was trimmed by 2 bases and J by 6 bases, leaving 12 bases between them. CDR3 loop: CASSISGNSDTQYF. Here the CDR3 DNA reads TGTGCCAGTAGTATATCAGGGAATAGCGATACGCAGTATTTT.